One T cell receptor beta chain is described in this entry. Its antigen is unknown. This entry belongs to a study of cytomegalovirus exposure and HLA in healthy donors. Method: immunoSEQ multiplex PCR; TCRdb's copy keeps in-frame clones and lacks some. The repertoire holds approximately 98,000 clones, with approximately 94% as singletons. Points from the study as a whole: In vitro work confirmed that a few CMV-associated chains recognize CMV antigens.

Germline V gives CDR1 MNHEY, CDR2 SMNVEV (reference sequence). The junction had 4 bases not matched to a gene; V was cut back by 4 bases and J by 5 bases. This CDR3 has 14 amino acids. This clonotype was sampled from a woman aged 18-29 years in good health and CMV-seronegative. Sequences were obtained from PBMCs. The chain links TRBV27 to TRBJ2-7; TRBD2 agrees at 11 bases. This CDR3 reads CASSSGTSGNEQYF. CDR3 nucleotide sequence: TGTGCCAGCAGTTCGGGGACTAGCGGCAACGAGCAGTACTTC.